These 26 T cell receptor beta chains came from one sample sequenced in a study of CD8 T cells in ankylosing spondylitis. Overall study findings and caveats: For ankylosing spondylitis blood, a TCR beta motif of several highly homologous variants appeared characteristic.

MiXCR, applied by TCRdb to the 5' RACE reads, yields one record per CDR3 protein. The table has 330,000 or so distinct CDR3 sequences, approximately 8.2% seen once. These TCRs' antigens remain unknown. The specimen sequenced was blood, either unsorted or a sorted T cell fraction (not recorded which). The receptors were gathered from a male donor with ankylosing spondylitis.

This clonotype was detected many times. This chain links TRBV28 with TRBJ2-1, with 9 bases aligning to TRBD2. The length of the CDR3 is 14 residues. CDR1 is MDHEN and CDR2 is SYDVKM in the germline V gene. Trimming removed 5 bases from V and 7 bases from J; junction bases left unmatched: 6. This chain's CDR3 is CASSPLAGRNEQFF. As DNA, the CDR3 is TGTGCCAGCAGTCCACTAGCGGGTAGAAATGAGCAGTTCTTC. The full variable domain, completed using reference TRBV28 and TRBJ2-1, is DVKVTQSSRYLVKRTGEKVFLECVQDMDHENMFWYRQDPGLGLRLIYFSYDVKMKEKGDIPEGYSVSREKKERFSLILESASTNQTSMYLCASSPLAGRNEQFFGPGTRLTVL.

This clonotype has at least ten counts. V gene TRBV6-1 combines with J gene TRBJ2-1, with 13 bases fitting TRBD2. V trimming: 4 bases; J trimming: 0 bases; junction bases outside the gene matches: 9. CDR3 length: 19 residues. CDR1 MNHNS and CDR2 SASEGT come from the germline V gene. CDR3 sequence: CASSGIGLAGASSYNEQFF. CDR3 bases: TGTGCCAGCAGTGGGATAGGACTAGCGGGGGCGAGCTCCTACAATGAGCAGTTCTTC.

This clonotype was picked up a small number of times. The DNA of the CDR3 is TGCAGTGCTCCACTGAACTCCGCCACAGATACGCAGTATTTT. Residues: CSAPLNSATDTQYF. The chain employs TRBV20-1 and TRBJ2-3; D unclear. The CDR3 runs to 14 residues. Per germline, CDR1 DFQATT and CDR2 SNEGSKA (reference sequence). The V and J ends lost 5 bases and 2 bases respectively, with 14 bases between them.

J is TRBJ2-2 and V is TRBV18; TRBD2 matches 10 bases. This CDR3 contains 15 residues. Germline V gene sequence: CDR1 KGHSH, CDR2 LQKENI. The V and J ends lost 3 bases and 4 bases, in that order; junction bases with no gene match: 2. The CDR3 DNA reads TGTGCCAGCTCACCGTGGACTAGCGGCACCGGGGAGCTGTTTTTT. It encodes CASSPWTSGTGELFF. The full variable domain, with the rest looked up from reference TRBV18 and TRBJ2-2, is NAGVMQNPRHLVRRRGQEARLRCSPMKGHSHVYWYRQLPEEGLKFMVYLQKENIIDESGMPKERFSAEFPKEGPSILRIQQVVRGDSAAYFCASSPWTSGTGELFFGEGSRLTVL.

In its sample, this clonotype was seen many times. The chain is built from TRBV7-9 and TRBJ2-7; perhaps TRBD2 as D (6 bases). V dropped 4 bases and J dropped 3 bases, with 16 bases sitting between them. Germline values: CDR1 SEHNR, CDR2 FQNEAQ (reference sequence). The CDR3 loop spans 15 amino acids. The CDR3 nucleotides are TGTGCCAGCAGCTCTCCGGGGACTGGCCGCTACGAGCAGTACTTC. It yields the protein CASSSPGTGRYEQYF.

This clonotype was counted between two and nine times. The chain has TRBV6-1 and TRBJ2-1; D gene uncertain. Germline loops: CDR1 MNHNS, CDR2 SASEGT. V was trimmed by 0 bases and J by 0 bases, leaving 12 bases between them. The CDR3 contains 17 residues. CDR3 coding DNA: TGTGCCAGCAGTGAAGCGTGGCAGGCGAGCTCCTACAATGAGCAGTTCTTC. Its protein is CASSEAWQASSYNEQFF.

In this sample, this clonotype turned up many times. The gene calls are TRBV29-1 and TRBJ1-2; 12 nucleotides agree with TRBD1. The CDR3 loop spans 14 amino acids. V lost 4 bases and J lost 6; bases outside the gene matches: 6. Germline assignment: CDR1 SQVTM and CDR2 ANQGSEA. The CDR3 DNA is TGCAGCGTTGGGGACAGGGGGCTAGGGAATGGCTACACCTTC. Encoded protein: CSVGDRGLGNGYTF.

This clonotype occurred a few times. The chain recombines TRBV9 with TRBJ2-3, with D hard to call. The germline V gene encodes CDR1 SGDLS and CDR2 YYNGEE. V was trimmed by 6 bases and J by 1 base, leaving 6 bases between them. This CDR3 is 12 amino acids long. CDR3 amino acids: CASTNRTDTQYF. The CDR3 bases are TGTGCCAGCACTAACCGCACAGATACGCAGTATTTT. The whole variable domain, filled in from reference TRBV9 and TRBJ2-3, reads DSGVTQTPKHLITATGQRVTLRCSPRSGDLSVYWYQQSLDQGLQFLIQYYNGEERAKGNILERFSAQQFPDLHSELNLSSLELGDSALYFCASTNRTDTQYFGPGTRLTVL.

This clonotype came up a few times. The CDR3 sequence is CASSDVAGATENEQFF. CDR3 in DNA: TGTGCCAGCAGTGATGTGGCAGGGGCTACAGAAAATGAGCAGTTCTTC. The rearrangement joins TRBV25-1 to TRBJ2-1; a possible D gene is TRBD1 (6 bases). Per the germline V gene, CDR1 is MGHDK and CDR2 is SYGVNS. V lost 3 bases and J lost 7, with 19 bases in between. The length of the CDR3 is 16 residues.

This clonotype turned up a few times. The chain joins TRBV27 to TRBJ2-3; a possible D gene is TRBD2 (6 bases). This CDR3 is 15 amino acids long. Germline CDR1 and CDR2: MNHEY and SMNVEV (reference sequence). Trimming removed 0 bases from V and 6 bases from J, with 13 bases in between. CDR3 in amino acids: CASSLSTVAGDTQYF. Here the CDR3 DNA reads TGTGCCAGCAGTTTATCCACAGTGGCGGGGGATACGCAGTATTTT.

There are many counts of this clonotype. The V gene is TRBV11-3, the J gene TRBJ2-1; D gene ambiguous. Germline CDR1 SGHNT, CDR2 YENEEA. V was pared by 1 base and J by 0 bases, with 7 bases between. The CDR3 sequence is 15 residues long. CDR3 amino acids: CASSLAPSSYNEQFF. Here the CDR3 DNA reads TGTGCCAGCAGCTTAGCACCGTCCTCCTACAATGAGCAGTTCTTC.

This clonotype was counted only a few times. V is TRBV20-1 and J is TRBJ2-1; D is possibly TRBD2 (5 bases). Trimming stripped 3 bases from V and 2 bases from J, with 11 bases between. Germline V gene sequence: CDR1 DFQATT, CDR2 SNEGSKA (reference sequence). The CDR3 runs 14 residues. Here the CDR3 DNA reads TGCAGTGCTAGTTCGGGGAGAGCCTACAATGAGCAGTTCTTC. Translated: CSASSGRAYNEQFF.

The chain couples TRBV27 to TRBJ2-1, with a tentative D call TRBD2 (7 bases). Trimming pared 2 bases from V and 11 bases from J, leaving 19 bases between. CDR3 length: 15 amino acids. CDR1 and CDR2 from the germline V gene are MNHEY and SMNVEV (reference sequence). The CDR3 region is CASSLGDRRGLQQFF. CDR3 coding DNA: TGTGCCAGCAGTTTAGGGGACCGGCGGGGGCTTCAGCAGTTCTTC.

The V gene is TRBV7-3, the J gene TRBJ1-1; D call uncertain. The germline CDR1 and CDR2 sequences are SGHTA and FQGTGA. V lost 2 bases and J 1 base, leaving 11 bases between the germline ends. This CDR3 comprises 15 residues. The CDR3 loop reads CASSLEAWGNTEAFF. The CDR3 DNA follows: TGTGCCAGCAGCTTAGAGGCGTGGGGGAACACTGAAGCTTTCTTT.

The chain employs TRBV20-1 and TRBJ2-4; 7 nucleotides agree with TRBD2. The CDR3 runs to 15 residues. The V gene end was trimmed by 7 bases and the J gene end by 5 bases; junction bases not matched to a gene: 14. CDR1 is DFQATT, CDR2 SNEGSKA, per germline (reference sequence). CDR3 DNA sequence: TGCAGTGTAAGAGGGAGGGCAGTCGGTCAAAACATTCAGTACTTC. Residues: CSVRGRAVGQNIQYF.

The V gene is TRBV28, the J gene TRBJ2-3, with TRBD2 as a possible D gene (5 bases). The V end was cut by 8 bases, the J end by 2 bases, with 11 bases between. Germline V CDR1 and CDR2: MDHEN, SYDVKM. This CDR3 is 13 amino acids long. CDR3 sequence: CASGREDTDTQYF. In nucleotides, the CDR3 is TGTGCCAGCGGCCGGGAAGACACAGATACGCAGTATTTT.

Ten or more counts support this clonotype. The genes are TRBV4-2 and TRBJ1-1; D is possibly TRBD1 (6 bases). CDR1 LGHNA and CDR2 YNFKEQ come from the germline V gene. CDR3 size: 14 residues. V was clipped by 4 bases and J by 5 bases, with 14 bases between them. The CDR3 sequence is CASSRRGGVTEAFF. The CDR3 DNA sequence: TGTGCCAGCAGCCGGAGAGGGGGGGTGACTGAAGCTTTCTTT.

V usage is TRBV20-1 and J usage is TRBJ2-5; D is undetermined. The CDR3 covers 16 residues. Germline-derived CDR1 and CDR2 are DFQATT and SNEGSKA (reference sequence). V was cut by 1 base and J by 5 bases, with 20 bases left in between. CDR3 DNA sequence: TGCAGTGCTAGAGGTGGGATTCGCGGCCAAAGGGAGACCCAGTACTTC. Translation gives CSARGGIRGQRETQYF.

V is TRBV7-7 and J is TRBJ2-3; no clear D gene. Germline-derived CDR1 and CDR2 are SSHAT and FNYEAQ (reference sequence). V lost 3 bases and J 5 bases, leaving 12 bases between the germline ends. The CDR3 contains 14 residues. CDR3 bases: TGTGCCAGCAGCTTGAACGAGTGGGGAGATACGCAGTATTTT. As protein: CASSLNEWGDTQYF.

The gene calls are TRBV27 and TRBJ2-5; no clear D gene. CDR3 length: 15 residues. Trimming took off 4 bases at V and 1 base at J, with 13 bases between the two ends. Germline V lookup: CDR1 MNHEY, CDR2 SMNVEV (reference sequence). CDR3 nucleotides: TGTGCCAGCAGTTCTGGGGTTGTAGGCCAAGAGACCCAGTACTTC. Translated, it gives CASSSGVVGQETQYF.

This clonotype has at least ten counts. The chain carries TRBV7-2 and TRBJ2-2; 14 positions agree with TRBD2. The CDR3 contains 17 residues. CDR1 is SGHTA and CDR2 is FQGNSA in the germline V gene. Trimming removed 5 bases from V and 5 bases from J; junction bases left unmatched: 7. The CDR3 loop reads CASSPVGLAGVTGELFF. The CDR3 DNA reads TGTGCCAGCAGCCCAGTGGGACTAGCGGGAGTTACCGGGGAGCTGTTTTTT.

This clonotype was found many times. The chain couples TRBV12-3 or TRBV12-4 to TRBJ2-1; D gene uncertain. The length of the CDR3 is 16 residues. Trimming left V 0 bases short and J 10 bases short, with 19 bases between. The CDR3 reads CASSLASAARLGEQFF. CDR3 sequence (DNA): TGTGCCAGCAGTTTAGCCTCAGCCGCCCGCTTAGGAGAGCAGTTCTTC.

At least ten counts were recorded for this clonotype. The rearrangement links TRBV20-1 to TRBJ2-1, with TRBD1 as a possible D gene (5 bases). Germline loops: CDR1 DFQATT, CDR2 SNEGSKA (reference sequence). This CDR3 is 13 amino acids long. V was trimmed by 3 bases and J by 4 bases, leaving 10 bases between them. For the CDR3, the DNA is TGCAGTGCTAGCAGGACAAGATACAATGAGCAGTTCTTC. Protein product: CSASRTRYNEQFF.

This clonotype was found a few times. The V call is TRBV7-2, the J call TRBJ2-7; a possible D gene is TRBD1 (5 bases). V gave up 6 bases and J gave up 1 base, with 13 bases separating them. The CDR3 covers 14 residues. Germline V gene sequence: CDR1 SGHTA, CDR2 FQGNSA. The CDR3 region has the DNA TGTGCCAGCAGTCAAAGGGGTCTGTCCTACGAGCAGTACTTC. Encoded protein: CASSQRGLSYEQYF. Combining the CDR3 with reference TRBV7-2 and TRBJ2-7 gives the whole variable domain GAGVSQSPSNKVTEKGKDVELRCDPISGHTALYWYRQSLGQGLEFLIYFQGNSAPDKSGLPSDRFSAERTGGSVSTLTIQRTQQEDSAVYLCASSQRGLSYEQYFGPGTRLTVT.

This clonotype has ten or more counts. V gene TRBV11-2 combines with J gene TRBJ2-1; D possibly uses TRBD1 or TRBD2 (5 bases each). Trimming stripped 3 bases from V and 8 bases from J, with 8 bases between. Germline lookup yields CDR1 SGHAT and CDR2 FQNNGV. This CDR3 comprises 12 residues. CDR3: CASSLGTDEQFF. DNA of the CDR3: TGTGCCAGCAGCTTGGGGACGGATGAGCAGTTCTTC.

Only a few counts were recorded for this clonotype. The rearrangement joins TRBV5-1 to TRBJ2-5, with a possible D match to TRBD2 (5 bases). The CDR3 sequence is 14 residues long. From germline, CDR1 is SGHRS and CDR2 YFSETQ. V lost 4 bases to trimming and J lost 1 base, with 11 bases between them. CDR3 region: CASSRDGVQETQYF. Written as DNA, the CDR3 is TGCGCCAGCAGCCGGGATGGGGTCCAAGAGACCCAGTACTTC.